This paragraph reports one TCR beta chain. The antigen remains undetermined. Likely unrecorded immune exposures existed in these nominally healthy donors. From germline, CDR1 is SGHVS and CDR2 FQNEAQ. The CDR3 is 14 amino acids. Trimming left V 5 bases short and J 6 bases short, with 15 bases between. The data belong to a study of cytomegalovirus exposure and HLA in healthy donors. Study in general: Of several hundred genotyped donors, around 80% grouped in the Caucasian-associated ancestry cluster. Study observations and caveats: Among the CMV-associated chains, a few were confirmed in vitro as specific for CMV antigens. Listed as cytomegalovirus-associated were 164 TCR beta chains.

It was with 60 Vbeta and 13 Jbeta primers that the PCR ran. Clones were sequenced by immunoSEQ multiplex PCR, and TCRdb holds only the in-frame ones, with some missing. Its table records around 210,000 clones. The source of this sequence is a woman aged 25 to 39 in good health and CMV-seropositive. The V call is TRBV7-8, the J call TRBJ2-3, with a tentative D call TRBD1 (5 bases). The sample consisted of PBMCs. In DNA, the CDR3 is TGTGCCAGCAGCCAACGACAGTTGGTGGATACGCAGTATTTT. Translated, it gives CASSQRQLVDTQYF.